What follows describes a single TCR beta chain. Other DNA sequences in the same sample also yield this CDR3. TCRdb's copy holds only in-frame clones and misses some; the assay was immunoSEQ multiplex PCR. The repertoire consists of 500,000 to 700,000 clones, with 85% to 95% occurring once and the leading ten covering approximately 0.11%. The data originate from a study of shared clonotypes between healthy human individuals. Naive CD8 cells lacked CD45RO, underwent positive selection for CCR7 and left out terminally differentiated effector memory CD45RA+ cells. V gave up 2 bases and J gave up 4 bases; unmatched junction bases: 0. The CDR3 has 13 amino acids. Germline assignment: CDR1 MNHEY and CDR2 SMNVEV (reference sequence).

The receptor's source is a woman younger than 45 in good health. The specimen was naive CD8+ T cells sorted from blood. The rearrangement uses TRBV27 and TRBJ2-7, with 9 bases lining up with TRBD1. CDR3 region: CASSLDRGYEQYF. CDR3 sequence (DNA): TGTGCCAGCAGTTTAGACAGGGGGTACGAGCAGTACTTC.